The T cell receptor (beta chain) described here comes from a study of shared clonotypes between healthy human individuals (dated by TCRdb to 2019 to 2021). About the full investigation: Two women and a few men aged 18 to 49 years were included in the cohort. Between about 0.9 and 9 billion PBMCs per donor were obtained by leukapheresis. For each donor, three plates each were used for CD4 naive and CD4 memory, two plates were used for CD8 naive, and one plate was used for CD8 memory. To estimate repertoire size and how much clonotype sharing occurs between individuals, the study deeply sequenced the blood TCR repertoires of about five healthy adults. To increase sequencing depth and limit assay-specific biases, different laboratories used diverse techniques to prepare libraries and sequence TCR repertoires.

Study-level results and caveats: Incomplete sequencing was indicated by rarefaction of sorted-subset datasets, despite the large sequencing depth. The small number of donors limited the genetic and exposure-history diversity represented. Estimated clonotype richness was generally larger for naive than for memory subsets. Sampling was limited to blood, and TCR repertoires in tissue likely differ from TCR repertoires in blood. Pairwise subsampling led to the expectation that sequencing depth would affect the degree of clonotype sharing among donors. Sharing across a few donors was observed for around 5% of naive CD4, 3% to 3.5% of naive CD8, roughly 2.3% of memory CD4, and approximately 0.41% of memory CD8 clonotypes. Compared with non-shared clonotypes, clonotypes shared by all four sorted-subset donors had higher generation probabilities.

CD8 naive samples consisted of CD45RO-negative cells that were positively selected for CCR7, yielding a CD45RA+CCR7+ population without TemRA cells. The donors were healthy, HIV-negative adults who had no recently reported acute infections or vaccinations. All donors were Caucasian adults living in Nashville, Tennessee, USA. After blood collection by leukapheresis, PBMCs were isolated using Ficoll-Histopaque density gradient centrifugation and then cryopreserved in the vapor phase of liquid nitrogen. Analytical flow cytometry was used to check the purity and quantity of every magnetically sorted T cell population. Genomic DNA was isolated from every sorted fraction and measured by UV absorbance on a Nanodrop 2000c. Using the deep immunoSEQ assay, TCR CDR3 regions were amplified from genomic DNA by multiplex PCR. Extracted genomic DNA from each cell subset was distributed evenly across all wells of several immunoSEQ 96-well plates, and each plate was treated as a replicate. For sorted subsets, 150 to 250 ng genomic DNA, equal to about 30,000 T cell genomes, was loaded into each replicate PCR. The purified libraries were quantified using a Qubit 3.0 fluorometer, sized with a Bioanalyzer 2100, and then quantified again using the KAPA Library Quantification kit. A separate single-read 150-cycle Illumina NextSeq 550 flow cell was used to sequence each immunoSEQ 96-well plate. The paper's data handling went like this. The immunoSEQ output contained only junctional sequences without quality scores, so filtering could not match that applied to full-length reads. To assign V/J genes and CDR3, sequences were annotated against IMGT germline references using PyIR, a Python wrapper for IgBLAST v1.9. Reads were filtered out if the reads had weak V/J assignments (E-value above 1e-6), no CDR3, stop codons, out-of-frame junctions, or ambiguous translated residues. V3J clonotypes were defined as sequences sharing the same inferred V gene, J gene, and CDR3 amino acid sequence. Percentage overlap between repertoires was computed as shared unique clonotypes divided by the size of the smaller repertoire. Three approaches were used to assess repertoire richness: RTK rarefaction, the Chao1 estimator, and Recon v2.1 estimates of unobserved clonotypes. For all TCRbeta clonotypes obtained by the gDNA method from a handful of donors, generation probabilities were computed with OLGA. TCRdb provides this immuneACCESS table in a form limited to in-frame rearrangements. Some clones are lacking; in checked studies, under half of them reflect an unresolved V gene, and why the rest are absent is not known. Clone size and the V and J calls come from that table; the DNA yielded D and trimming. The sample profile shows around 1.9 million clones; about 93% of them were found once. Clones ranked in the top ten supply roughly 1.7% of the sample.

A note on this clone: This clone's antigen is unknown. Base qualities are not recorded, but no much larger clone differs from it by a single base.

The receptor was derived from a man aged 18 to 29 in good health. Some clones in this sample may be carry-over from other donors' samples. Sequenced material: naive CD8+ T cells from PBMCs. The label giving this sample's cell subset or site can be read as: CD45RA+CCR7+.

The DNA sequence reads TGCAGCGCCGGGACAGGGGTGAACACCATATATTTT. This is translated as CSAGTGVNTIYF. Rearrangement joined TRBV29-1 to TRBJ1-3, and TRBD1 matches 10 of the central bases. From the cysteine up to the phenylalanine, the CDR3 has a length of 12 residues. Kept here is only the CDR3 DNA, which spans 36 bases and is read in frame from base 1. Reading the germline V gene gives CDR1 SQVTM and CDR2 ANQGSEA. After removal of 7 bases from V and 7 bases from J, the junction retains 4 bases not matched to a gene.